This section outlines one T cell receptor beta chain sequence together with its context. No cognate antigen has been identified for it. No base-level quality is on record; no much larger clone is a single base apart. The collaborating institutions used their own protocols to collect whole blood in K2EDTA tubes. For TCRbeta analysis, collaborators shipped samples in one of three forms: frozen whole blood, isolated PBMCs, or DNA extracted from either of those sample types. These data originate in a study of blood T cell repertoires in COVID-19 (dated by TCRdb to about 2020). Describing the broader study: Collaborator samples came from the United States, Italy and Spain and covered acute and convalescent phases of COVID-19. The material from the prospective study consisted of cDNA or gDNA derived from T cells, B-cell-depleted T cells, or PBMCs. Subjects who had been exposed to COVID-19, were actively infected with it, or had recovered from it provided the deeply sampled blood TCRbeta repertoires that made up the dataset. The repertoires were released in a freely available public database meant as a resource for research on the immune response to SARS-CoV-2. The samples were drawn from two sources: the first 160 participants of the ongoing ImmuneRACE study, and 950 to 1,500 subjects contributed by 6 global collaborators. The sample metadata nearly always contained a de-identified subject ID, COVID-19 status, age in years and sex. Where HLA class I and class II types were available, the types were taken from metadata supplied by the sample provider, not from assay-based typing.

The immunoSEQ Assay, a bias-controlled multiplex PCR, was used to amplify TCRbeta CDR3 regions from genomic DNA. As for the original processing: The number of nucleated cells in each sample was estimated from the amplification of reference gene primers within the assay. To quantify the absolute abundance of each unique TCRbeta CDR3 rearrangement, sequence reads were collapsed and filtered. For each sample, productive Simpson clonality was calculated as the square root of Simpson's diversity index over productive rearrangements. TCRdb provides this immuneACCESS table in a form limited to in-frame rearrangements. Some clones are lacking; in checked studies, under half of them reflect an unresolved V gene, and why the rest are absent is not known. V and J calls and clone size are those listed in that table; D and trimming were worked out from the DNA. The sample table records 250,000 to 300,000 clones; 81% of these occur just once. Clones ranked in the top ten supply 2.5% to 3% of the sample.

V was cut back by 0 bases and J by 2 bases, leaving a gap of 7 bases between them. For CDR1 and CDR2, the germline V gene lists LGHNA and YSLEER. The CDR3 contains 14 residues, cysteine and phenylalanine counted. Left in the record is the CDR3 DNA by itself, 42 bases read in frame from the first base. On the study overall, not on this receptor specifically: The amount of clinical and demographic metadata varied by source and participant and was provided uncurated.

Sequencing input: peripheral blood. This sequence originates from a woman in her fifties or sixties with active or convalescent COVID-19. The chain employs TRBV4-3 and TRBJ2-5; no D gene is confidently identified. The CDR3 reads as follows: CASSQERAQETQYF. The DNA is TGCGCCAGCAGCCAAGAGCGAGCGCAAGAGACCCAGTACTTC.